A single sample gave rise to the 11 T cell receptor beta chains below, sequenced in a study of cytomegalovirus exposure and HLA in healthy donors. The protocol was immunoSEQ multiplex PCR, while the TCRdb copy is restricted to in-frame clones and leaves out a portion. The sample includes 220,000 or so clones, roughly 84% of them seen just once. The sample consisted of PBMCs. These receptors came from a woman in her twenties or thirties in good health and CMV-seropositive.

The J gene is TRBJ2-7, the V gene TRBV30; 12 bases align to TRBD1. Germline trimming cut 8 bases from V and 0 bases from J; bases unmatched to any gene: 14. CDR3 length equals 17 residues. Germline CDR1 and CDR2: GTSNPN and SVGIG (reference sequence). CDR3 residues: CATGPGTGGGRSYEQYF. Here the CDR3 DNA reads TGTGCCACGGGACCGGGGACAGGGGGCGGCCGCTCCTACGAGCAGTACTTC.

This chain connects TRBV6-1 to TRBJ2-1; 11 bases line up with TRBD2. The CDR3 is made up of 14 amino acids. Germline CDR1 is MNHNS and CDR2 is SASEGT. Unmatched junction bases numbered 6, after V lost 5 bases and J lost 9 bases. Here the CDR3 DNA reads TGTGCCAGCAGTCCATGGACTAGCGGGTCTGAGCAGTTCTTC. It codes for CASSPWTSGSEQFF.

This clone was seen many times. The chain joins TRBV30 to TRBJ2-7, with 10 bases matching TRBD2. Germline V gives CDR1 GTSNPN, CDR2 SVGIG (reference sequence). The V gene end was trimmed by 2 bases and the J gene end by 3 bases; junction bases not matched to a gene: 7. The CDR3 extends over 15 amino acids. The CDR3 DNA reads TGTGCCTGGAGTCCTCTAGCGGGAGCCCACTACGAGCAGTACTTC. Protein product: CAWSPLAGAHYEQYF.

V gene TRBV11-2 combines with J gene TRBJ1-2, with D perhaps matching TRBD1 (5 bases). CDR1 is SGHAT, CDR2 FQNNGV, per germline. The V end lost 2 bases, the J end lost 2 bases, and 9 bases lay between the germline ends. The CDR3 covers 14 residues. CDR3 sequence (DNA): TGTGCCAGCAGCTTAATCCGGACAAACTATGGCTACACCTTC. The encoded protein is CASSLIRTNYGYTF.

The gene calls are TRBV12-5 and TRBJ2-7; D uncertain. Deletions cut 5 bases from V and 0 bases from J, with 11 bases between. This CDR3 has 14 amino acids. Germline V gives CDR1 LGHNT, CDR2 FRNRAP. As DNA, the CDR3 is TGTGCTAGTGGTCCTTCTGGGTCCTCCTACGAGCAGTACTTC. Protein sequence: CASGPSGSSYEQYF. Using reference TRBV12-5 and TRBJ2-7 for the parts outside the CDR3, the full variable domain is DARVTQTPRHKVTEMGQEVTMRCQPILGHNTVFWYRQTMMQGLELLAYFRNRAPLDDSGMPKDRFSAEMPDATLATLKIQPSEPRDSAVYFCASGPSGSSYEQYFGPGTRLTVT.

The chain joins TRBV30 to TRBJ1-2, with D maybe TRBD1 (6 bases). The CDR3 spans 13 residues. Trimming shortened V by 3 bases and J by 7 bases, and 15 bases separated the two germline ends. Looked up from germline, CDR1 is GTSNPN and CDR2 is SVGIG (reference sequence). The CDR3 loop reads CAWSQTGTTGYTF. The CDR3 coding sequence is TGTGCCTGGAGCCAAACCGGGACAACTGGCTACACCTTC.

The rearrangement links TRBV28 to TRBJ1-2; D perhaps matches TRBD1 (5 bases). Germline CDR1 reads MDHEN; CDR2 reads SYDVKM. This CDR3 comprises 14 residues. Deletions cut 2 bases from V and 3 bases from J, with 10 bases between. CDR3 bases: TGTGCCAGCAGTTTAACCGGGGCATACTATGGCTACACCTTC. Translating it yields CASSLTGAYYGYTF.

The genes are TRBV4-2 and TRBJ2-7; TRBD1 matches 11 bases. Trimming removed 3 bases from V and 1 base from J; junction bases left unmatched: 5. This CDR3 is built from 16 residues. Germline assignment: CDR1 LGHNA and CDR2 YNFKEQ. The CDR3 region is CASSQAGQGASYEQYF. In DNA form, the CDR3 reads TGTGCCAGCAGCCAGGCCGGACAGGGGGCATCCTACGAGCAGTACTTC.

V usage is TRBV9 and J usage is TRBJ1-1; D unclear. The CDR3 is 13 amino acids. Germline-derived CDR1 and CDR2 are SGDLS and YYNGEE. Between the trimmed V and J ends, which lost 4 bases and 0 bases, there was a span of 7 bases. The CDR3 region is CASSQTVNTEAFF. The CDR3 bases are TGTGCCAGCAGCCAAACAGTGAACACTGAAGCTTTCTTT.

The chain carries TRBV28 and TRBJ2-5; 7 bases are a match to TRBD1. Trimming removed 6 bases from V and 3 bases from J; junction bases left unmatched: 7. This CDR3 has 14 residues. The germline V gene encodes CDR1 MDHEN and CDR2 SYDVKM. CDR3 region: CASRPQGFKETQYF. DNA for the CDR3: TGTGCCAGCAGACCACAGGGGTTTAAAGAGACCCAGTACTTC.

V usage is TRBV11-3 and J usage is TRBJ2-1, with 10 bases identical to TRBD2. This CDR3 spans 14 amino acids. The V and J ends lost 7 bases and 8 bases, in that order; junction bases with no gene match: 8. Germline values: CDR1 SGHNT, CDR2 YENEEA. CDR3 in DNA: TGTGCCAGCAAATCTAGCGGGAGTTGGCATGAGCAGTTCTTC. Translated, it gives CASKSSGSWHEQFF.